The 31 T cell receptor beta chains below come from one sample, sequenced in a study of shared clonotypes between healthy human individuals. TCRdb keeps only in-frame clones here, not all; method: immunoSEQ multiplex PCR. The sample includes over a million clones, about 96% seen only once; the top ten take over 1%. Material for sequencing was naive CD4+ T cells sorted from blood. Documented subset: CD45RA+ positively selected. These receptors were collected from a young man in good health.

The chain carries TRBV18 and TRBJ1-3, with 7 bases matching TRBD1. The CDR3 extends over 16 amino acids. The J segment lost 0 bases and the V segment lost 3 bases, leaving 5 bases of the junction unmatched. The germline V gene has CDR1 KGHSH and CDR2 LQKENI. CDR3 in amino acids: CASSPNRGTSGNTIYF. The CDR3, as DNA: TGTGCCAGCTCACCTAACAGGGGAACCTCTGGAAACACCATATATTTT. The full variable domain, completed using reference TRBV18 and TRBJ1-3, is NAGVMQNPRHLVRRRGQEARLRCSPMKGHSHVYWYRQLPEEGLKFMVYLQKENIIDESGMPKERFSAEFPKEGPSILRIQQVVRGDSAAYFCASSPNRGTSGNTIYFGEGSWLTVV.

The rearrangement uses TRBV12-5 and TRBJ2-5, with D uncertain. Germline CDR1 LGHNT, CDR2 FRNRAP. This CDR3 has 13 amino acids. The V and J ends lost 3 bases and 5 bases respectively, with 10 bases between them. The CDR3 DNA reads TGTGCTAGTGGTTTCGCACATGGGGAGACCCAGTACTTC. Protein sequence: CASGFAHGETQYF.

On this clone itself: The sample holds other DNA sequences that translate to the same CDR3. The V and J genes are TRBV28 and TRBJ2-1, with 7 nucleotides matching TRBD1. The CDR3 consists of 14 residues. Germline assignment: CDR1 MDHEN and CDR2 SYDVKM. After removal of 6 bases from V and 6 bases from J, the junction contained 8 bases not matched to a gene. Here the CDR3 reads CASSRDRVVNEQFF. The DNA of the CDR3 is TGTGCCAGCAGCCGCGACAGGGTGGTCAATGAGCAGTTCTTC.

The rearrangement links TRBV11-3 to TRBJ1-3, with D maybe TRBD1 (5 bases). V lost 5 bases and J 0 bases, leaving 14 bases between the germline ends. CDR1 and CDR2 (germline): SGHNT, YENEEA. This CDR3 contains 16 residues. The CDR3 DNA sequence: TGTGCCAGCAGCCCAGGGTCATCAAGCTCTGGAAACACCATATATTTT. Its translation is CASSPGSSSSGNTIYF.

The chain uses TRBV5-5 and TRBJ1-1; the D is unclear. Germline values: CDR1 SGHKS, CDR2 YYEKEE (reference sequence). This CDR3 is built from 13 residues. Trimming shortened V by 0 bases and J by 3 bases, and 6 bases separated the two germline ends. The CDR3 bases are TGTGCCAGCAGCTTGGACGCCGACACTGAAGCTTTCTTT. Translating gives CASSLDADTEAFF.

V and J are TRBV18 and TRBJ1-1, with a weak D call TRBD1 (6 bases). Germline CDR1 is KGHSH and CDR2 is LQKENI. V lost 3 bases, J lost 0 bases, and 11 bases lay in between. This CDR3 region has 15 residues. In DNA, the CDR3 is TGTGCCAGCTCACCCTCCGGGACAATGAACACTGAAGCTTTCTTT. Translating it yields CASSPSGTMNTEAFF.

This clone was picked up a small number of times. Distinct nucleotide sequences in the sample also encode this CDR3. The chain couples TRBV11-2 to TRBJ2-1; 10 nucleotides match TRBD2. The V gene end was trimmed by 1 base and the J gene end by 4 bases; junction bases not matched to a gene: 1. The germline V gene has CDR1 SGHAT and CDR2 FQNNGV. The CDR3 loop spans 15 amino acids. Written as DNA, the CDR3 is TGTGCCAGCAGCTTAGGGACTAGCGGATACAATGAGCAGTTCTTC. It codes for CASSLGTSGYNEQFF.

This sequence joins TRBV10-3 and TRBJ2-2; possibly TRBD1 or TRBD2 for D (6 bases each). The length of the CDR3 is 15 residues. Germline V gene lookup returns CDR1 ENHRY and CDR2 SYGVKD. Trimming shortened V by 8 bases and J by 3 bases, and 16 bases separated the two germline ends. The CDR3 DNA is TGTGCCATCCGCGAGGGGGGCGGCTACACCGGGGAGCTGTTTTTT. Residues: CAIREGGGYTGELFF.

The count of this clone is one. The CDR3 protein is CASSSDPLSYEQYF. The CDR3 DNA reads TGCGCCAGCAGCTCGGACCCCCTCAGCTACGAGCAGTACTTC. The rearrangement links TRBV5-1 to TRBJ2-7; no definite D call. The germline V gene has CDR1 SGHRS and CDR2 YFSETQ. This CDR3 comprises 14 residues. V was trimmed by 3 bases and J by 3 bases, leaving 13 bases between them.

The DNA of the CDR3 is TGCGCCAGCAGCGTGACCCCCTTCGAGACCCAGTACTTC. As protein: CASSVTPFETQYF. The chain couples TRBV10-1 to TRBJ2-5; D not resolved. Germline CDR1 reads WNHNN; CDR2 reads SYGVQD (reference sequence). This CDR3 is 13 amino acids long. Trimming stripped 6 bases from V and 5 bases from J, with 13 bases between.

This clone came up once. The genes are TRBV28 and TRBJ2-1, with 11 bases identical to TRBD2. The CDR3 covers 16 residues. The germline V gene encodes CDR1 MDHEN and CDR2 SYDVKM. Trimming at V came to 6 bases and at J to 4 bases, leaving 8 bases not matched to a gene. In DNA form, the CDR3 reads TGTGCCAGCAGGGGAGGGACTAGCGGCAATTACAATGAGCAGTTCTTC. Its protein product is CASRGGTSGNYNEQFF.

The chain is built from TRBV27 and TRBJ1-4; D might be TRBD1 (6 bases). The germline V gene encodes CDR1 MNHEY and CDR2 SMNVEV (reference sequence). CDR3 length equals 14 residues. V lost 5 bases and J lost 5, with 12 bases in between. The CDR3, as DNA: TGTGCCAGCAGTCCACAGGGAGGGAATGAAAAACTGTTTTTT. This encodes CASSPQGGNEKLFF. The whole variable domain, filled in from reference TRBV27 and TRBJ1-4, reads EAQVTQNPRYLITVTGKKLTVTCSQNMNHEYMSWYRQDPGLGLRQIYYSMNVEVTDKGDVPEGYKVSRKEKRNFPLILESPSPNQTSLYFCASSPQGGNEKLFFGSGTQLSVL.

The gene calls are TRBV5-1 and TRBJ1-2; tentatively, D is TRBD1 (5 bases). V was cut by 0 bases and J by 0 bases, with 6 bases left in between. CDR3 length: 14 residues. From germline, CDR1 is SGHRS and CDR2 YFSETQ. The CDR3 region is CASSLGDPNYGYTF. CDR3 bases: TGCGCCAGCAGCTTGGGGGACCCTAACTATGGCTACACCTTC.

This sequence joins TRBV27 and TRBJ2-7; 11 bases match TRBD1. Per germline, CDR1 MNHEY and CDR2 SMNVEV (reference sequence). CDR3 length equals 18 residues. With V trimmed by 5 bases and J by 0 bases, 12 bases remained unmatched. The CDR3 bases are TGTGCCAGCAGTGCTCAACGGACAGGGGGCACCGGCTCCTACGAGCAGTACTTC. Amino acid sequence: CASSAQRTGGTGSYEQYF.

V gene TRBV9 combines with J gene TRBJ1-2; D perhaps matches TRBD1 (5 bases). From germline, CDR1 is SGDLS and CDR2 YYNGEE. The CDR3 runs to 14 residues. V gave up 0 bases and J gave up 4 bases, with 10 bases separating them. This chain's CDR3 is CASSVVSQAYGYTF. The CDR3 DNA sequence: TGTGCCAGCAGCGTAGTGTCACAGGCCTATGGCTACACCTTC.

The V gene is TRBV19, the J gene TRBJ1-1; 7 bases match TRBD1. The ends lost 3 bases at V and 1 base at J; junction bases unmatched: 5. This CDR3 is built from 15 residues. In germline, CDR1 is LNHDA, CDR2 SQIVND (reference sequence). The CDR3 DNA reads as TGTGCCAGTAGTATCACAGGGGTAGGGAACACTGAAGCTTTCTTT. Its translation is CASSITGVGNTEAFF.

The chain employs TRBV18 and TRBJ2-7, with D tentatively TRBD1 or TRBD2 (5 bases each). This CDR3 contains 15 residues. Germline V lookup: CDR1 KGHSH, CDR2 LQKENI. V was clipped by 6 bases and J by 0 bases, with 15 bases between them. The chain's CDR3 is CASSLSGRASYEQYF. The CDR3 DNA reads as TGTGCCAGCTCCCTTTCGGGACGGGCCTCCTACGAGCAGTACTTC.

The chain links TRBV20-1 to TRBJ2-2, with D uncertain. V shed 4 bases and J shed 3 bases, with 3 bases lying between them. This CDR3 is 11 amino acids long. Germline CDR1 DFQATT, CDR2 SNEGSKA (reference sequence). CDR3 nucleotide sequence: TGCAGTGCTACCTACACCGGGGAGCTGTTTTTT. This translates into CSATYTGELFF.

This chain joins TRBV6-1 and TRBJ2-1, with D possibly TRBD2 on 6 matching bases. The ends were cut back, 4 bases at V and 0 bases at J, with 10 bases in the middle. CDR1 is MNHNS, CDR2 SASEGT, per germline. The CDR3 sequence is 15 residues long. CDR3 sequence: CASSVGGASYNEQFF. DNA for the CDR3: TGTGCCAGCAGTGTCGGCGGGGCCTCCTACAATGAGCAGTTCTTC.

The rearrangement uses TRBV7-8 and TRBJ2-1; TRBD1 is a possible D gene (6 bases). The V gene lost 5 bases and the J gene lost 2 bases, with 16 bases spanning the gap. Germline V gives CDR1 SGHVS, CDR2 FQNEAQ. This CDR3 comprises 16 residues. The CDR3 DNA sequence: TGTGCCAGCAGCCTAAACAGGGTTGTAACCTACAATGAGCAGTTCTTC. It is translated as CASSLNRVVTYNEQFF.

The genes are TRBV7-9 and TRBJ2-7; possibly TRBD2 for D (5 bases). This CDR3 contains 14 residues. Germline V gives CDR1 SEHNR, CDR2 FQNEAQ (reference sequence). V was trimmed by 5 bases and J by 5 bases, leaving 16 bases between them. The CDR3 spells CASSGWGLADEQYF. CDR3 DNA: TGTGCCAGCAGCGGGTGGGGTCTAGCTGACGAGCAGTACTTC.

As for this clone: Sequence at one end of the junction differs from germline and may be a read error. V usage is TRBV10-3 and J usage is TRBJ1-2; 8 nucleotides match TRBD1. This CDR3 is 12 amino acids long. Germline V lookup: CDR1 ENHRY, CDR2 SYGVKD. This CDR3 reads CAIRDGQGGVVW. CDR3 DNA sequence: TGTGCCATCAGAGACGGACAGGGAGGAGTCGTGTGG.

The chain uses TRBV29-1 and TRBJ2-2; D ambiguous. From germline, CDR1 is SQVTM and CDR2 ANQGSEA. V was cut by 5 bases and J by 6 bases, with 13 bases left in between. The CDR3 loop spans 13 amino acids. The CDR3 sequence is CSVLDPKAGELFF. The CDR3, as DNA: TGCAGCGTTCTGGACCCAAAGGCCGGGGAGCTGTTTTTT.

J is TRBJ2-2 and V is TRBV7-9, with 11 bases that match TRBD2. This CDR3 has 14 amino acids. V was pared by 3 bases and J by 10 bases, with 4 bases of the junction left unmatched. Germline assignment: CDR1 SEHNR and CDR2 FQNEAQ (reference sequence). Here the CDR3 reads CASSFTSGSEELFF. DNA for the CDR3: TGTGCCAGCAGCTTTACTAGCGGGAGTGAGGAGCTGTTTTTT. Combining the CDR3 with reference TRBV7-9 and TRBJ2-2 gives the whole variable domain DTGVSQNPRHKITKRGQNVTFRCDPISEHNRLYWYRQTLGQGPEFLTYFQNEAQLEKSRLLSDRFSAERPKGSFSTLEIQRTEQGDSAMYLCASSFTSGSEELFFGEGSRLTVL.

This clone was detected only once. The V and J genes are TRBV21-1 and TRBJ2-7; TRBD1, the table's D call, lacks a check against the DNA. TRBV21-1 is shown as a pseudogene. This CDR3 spans 13 amino acids. CDR3 in DNA: TGTGCCAGCAGCAGGGGACAGGGTTACGAGCAGTACTTC. Its translation is CASSRGQGYEQYF.

This chain uses TRBV9 with TRBJ1-2; TRBD1 agrees at 10 bases. The junction had 4 bases not matched to a gene; V was cut back by 4 bases and J by 4 bases. CDR1 is SGDLS, CDR2 YYNGEE, per germline. The CDR3 consists of 14 residues. The CDR3 DNA reads TGTGCCAGCAGCCCAGGGACAGGGGTCTATGGCTACACCTTC. Its protein is CASSPGTGVYGYTF.

This sequence joins TRBV5-1 and TRBJ2-7; perhaps TRBD1 as D (6 bases). Per germline, CDR1 SGHRS and CDR2 YFSETQ. The ends were cut back, 3 bases at V and 0 bases at J, with 10 bases in the middle. This CDR3 has 14 amino acids. Here the CDR3 reads CASSSWGPSYEQYF. CDR3 DNA: TGCGCCAGCAGCTCTTGGGGGCCCTCCTACGAGCAGTACTTC. Looking up the rest from reference TRBV5-1 and TRBJ2-7 gives the full variable domain: KAGVTQTPRYLIKTRGQQVTLSCSPISGHRSVSWYQQTPGQGLQFLFEYFSETQRNKGNFPGRFSGRQFSNSRSEMNVSTLELGDSALYLCASSSWGPSYEQYFGPGTRLTVT.

This rearrangement joins TRBV5-1 to TRBJ1-2; the D gene is possibly TRBD1 (6 bases). Germline V lookup: CDR1 SGHRS, CDR2 YFSETQ. The CDR3 runs 12 residues. Trimming pared 3 bases from V and 6 bases from J, leaving 9 bases between. CDR3 DNA: TGCGCCAGCAGCTCACAGGGAGATGGCTACACCTTC. This sequence encodes CASSSQGDGYTF.

V and J are TRBV10-3 and TRBJ2-3; 10 positions agree with TRBD2. This CDR3 comprises 15 residues. Per germline, CDR1 ENHRY and CDR2 SYGVKD. J lost 4 bases, V lost 4 bases, and 5 bases had no gene match. The CDR3 sequence is CAISAQREGPDTQYF. The CDR3 nucleotides read TGTGCCATCAGTGCTCAGCGGGAGGGCCCAGATACGCAGTATTTT.

This sequence joins TRBV9 and TRBJ2-7; D is possibly TRBD2 (5 bases). The CDR3 sequence is 14 residues long. Between the trimmed V and J ends, which lost 0 bases and 4 bases, there was a span of 11 bases. Germline V gives CDR1 SGDLS, CDR2 YYNGEE. CDR3 sequence: CASSVGRDFYEQYF. In DNA form, the CDR3 reads TGTGCCAGCAGCGTAGGACGGGATTTTTACGAGCAGTACTTC.

The sample holds one count of this clone. The rearrangement uses TRBV27 and TRBJ1-2; TRBD1 agrees at 8 bases. The CDR3 extends over 13 amino acids. After removal of 3 bases from V and 6 bases from J, the junction contained 3 bases not matched to a gene. Germline V gene lookup returns CDR1 MNHEY and CDR2 SMNVEV (reference sequence). The CDR3 region is CASSLYRGDGYTF. As DNA, the CDR3 is TGTGCCAGCAGTTTGTACAGGGGGGATGGCTACACCTTC.